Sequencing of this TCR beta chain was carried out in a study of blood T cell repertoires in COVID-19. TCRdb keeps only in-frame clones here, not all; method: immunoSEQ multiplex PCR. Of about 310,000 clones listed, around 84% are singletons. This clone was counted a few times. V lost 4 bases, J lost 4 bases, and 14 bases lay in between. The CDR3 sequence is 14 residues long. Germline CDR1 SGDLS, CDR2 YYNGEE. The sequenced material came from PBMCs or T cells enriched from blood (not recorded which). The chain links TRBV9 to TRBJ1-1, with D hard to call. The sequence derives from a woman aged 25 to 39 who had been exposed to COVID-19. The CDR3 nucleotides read TGTGCCAGCAGCCCCACGGGGATGAGCACTGAAGCTTTCTTT. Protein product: CASSPTGMSTEAFF. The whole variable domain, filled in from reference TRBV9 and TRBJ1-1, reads DSGVTQTPKHLITATGQRVTLRCSPRSGDLSVYWYQQSLDQGLQFLIQYYNGEERAKGNILERFSAQQFPDLHSELNLSSLELGDSALYFCASSPTGMSTEAFFGQGTRLTVV.